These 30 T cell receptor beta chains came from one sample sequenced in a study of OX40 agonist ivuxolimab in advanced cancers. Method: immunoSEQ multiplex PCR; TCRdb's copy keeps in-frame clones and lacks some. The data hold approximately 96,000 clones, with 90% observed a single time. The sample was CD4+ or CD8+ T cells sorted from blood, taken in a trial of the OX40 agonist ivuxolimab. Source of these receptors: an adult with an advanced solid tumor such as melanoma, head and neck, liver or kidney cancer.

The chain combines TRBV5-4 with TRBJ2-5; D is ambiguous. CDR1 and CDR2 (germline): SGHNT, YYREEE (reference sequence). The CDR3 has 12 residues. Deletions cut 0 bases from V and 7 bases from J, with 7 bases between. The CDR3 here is CASSLGGRTQYF. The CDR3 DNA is TGTGCCAGCAGCTTGGGGGGTCGGACCCAGTACTTC. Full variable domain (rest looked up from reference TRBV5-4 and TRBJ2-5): ETGVTQSPTHLIKTRGQQVTLRCSSQSGHNTVSWYQQALGQGPQFIFQYYREEENGRGNFPPRFSGLQFPNYSSELNVNALELDDSALYLCASSLGGRTQYFGPGTRLLVL.

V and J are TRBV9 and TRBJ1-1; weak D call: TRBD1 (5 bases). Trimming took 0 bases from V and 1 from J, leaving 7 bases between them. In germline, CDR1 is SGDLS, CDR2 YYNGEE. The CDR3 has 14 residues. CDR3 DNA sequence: TGTGCCAGCAGCGTAGGACAGCGGAACACTGAAGCTTTCTTT. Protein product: CASSVGQRNTEAFF.

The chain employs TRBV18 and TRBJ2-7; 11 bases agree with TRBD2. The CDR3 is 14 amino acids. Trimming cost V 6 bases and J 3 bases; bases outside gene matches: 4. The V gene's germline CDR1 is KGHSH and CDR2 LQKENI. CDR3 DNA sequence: TGTGCCAGCTCCGCTAGCGGGAGGATCTACGAGCAGTACTTC. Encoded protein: CASSASGRIYEQYF.

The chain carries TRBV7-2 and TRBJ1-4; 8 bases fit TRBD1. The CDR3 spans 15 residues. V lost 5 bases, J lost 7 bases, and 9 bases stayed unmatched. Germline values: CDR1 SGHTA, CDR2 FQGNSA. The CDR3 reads CASSIDRGFTEKLFF. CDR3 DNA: TGTGCCAGCAGCATCGACAGGGGATTTACTGAAAAACTGTTTTTT.

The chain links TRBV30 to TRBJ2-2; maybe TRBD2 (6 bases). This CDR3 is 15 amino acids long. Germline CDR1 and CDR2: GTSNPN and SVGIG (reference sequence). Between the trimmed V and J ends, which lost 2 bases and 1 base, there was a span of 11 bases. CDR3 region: CAWSRLAMNTGELFF. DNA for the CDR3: TGTGCCTGGAGTCGCCTAGCGATGAACACCGGGGAGCTGTTTTTT.

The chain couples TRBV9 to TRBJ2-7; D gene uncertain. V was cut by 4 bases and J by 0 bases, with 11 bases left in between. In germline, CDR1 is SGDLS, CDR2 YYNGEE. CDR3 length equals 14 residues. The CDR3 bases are TGTGCCAGCAGCCCCCGACTCCTCTCCTACGAGCAGTACTTC. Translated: CASSPRLLSYEQYF. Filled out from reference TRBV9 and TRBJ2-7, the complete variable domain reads DSGVTQTPKHLITATGQRVTLRCSPRSGDLSVYWYQQSLDQGLQFLIQYYNGEERAKGNILERFSAQQFPDLHSELNLSSLELGDSALYFCASSPRLLSYEQYFGPGTRLTVT.

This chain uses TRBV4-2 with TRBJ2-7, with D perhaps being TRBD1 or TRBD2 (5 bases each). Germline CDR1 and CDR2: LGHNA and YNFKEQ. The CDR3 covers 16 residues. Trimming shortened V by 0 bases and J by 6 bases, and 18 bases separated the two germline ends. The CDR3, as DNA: TGTGCCAGCAGCCAAGACGACGGTGGGACCACCGGCGAGCAGTACTTC. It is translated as CASSQDDGGTTGEQYF.

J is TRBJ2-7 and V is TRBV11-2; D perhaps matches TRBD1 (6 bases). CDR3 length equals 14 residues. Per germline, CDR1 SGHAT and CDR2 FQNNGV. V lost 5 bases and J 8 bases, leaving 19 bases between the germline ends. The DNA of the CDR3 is TGTGCCAGCAGCCCAGGGGCGTCGGTGGGACAGCAGTACTTC. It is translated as CASSPGASVGQQYF.

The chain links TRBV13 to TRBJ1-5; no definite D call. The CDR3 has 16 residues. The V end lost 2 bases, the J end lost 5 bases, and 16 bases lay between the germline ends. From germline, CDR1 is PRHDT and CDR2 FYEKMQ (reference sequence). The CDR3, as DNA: TGTGCCAGCAGCTTACCCGGCCCGAGCGGGGATCAGCCCCAGCATTTT. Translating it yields CASSLPGPSGDQPQHF.

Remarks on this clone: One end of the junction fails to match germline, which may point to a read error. CDR3 nucleotide sequence: TGTGCTAGCAGCCCCCGAAGAGGGACTAACACCGGGGAGCTGTTTTTT. Amino acid sequence: CASSPRRGTNTGELFF. The chain employs TRBV7-7 and TRBJ2-2; D is perhaps TRBD2 (6 bases). CDR1 and CDR2 (germline): SSHAT, FNYEAQ (reference sequence). The CDR3 covers 16 residues. Using reference TRBV7-7 and TRBJ2-2 for the parts outside the CDR3, the full variable domain is GAGVSQSPRYKVTKRGQDVTLRCDPISSHATLYWYQQALGQGPEFLTYFNYEAQPDKSGLPSDRFSAERPEGSISTLTIQRTEQRDSAMYRCASSPRRGTNTGELFFGEGSRLTVL.

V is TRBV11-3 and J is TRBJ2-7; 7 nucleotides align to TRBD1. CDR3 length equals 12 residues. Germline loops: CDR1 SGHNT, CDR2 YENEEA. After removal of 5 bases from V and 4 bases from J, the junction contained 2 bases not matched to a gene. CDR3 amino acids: CASSGTVYEQYF. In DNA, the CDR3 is TGTGCCAGCAGCGGGACAGTATACGAGCAGTACTTC.

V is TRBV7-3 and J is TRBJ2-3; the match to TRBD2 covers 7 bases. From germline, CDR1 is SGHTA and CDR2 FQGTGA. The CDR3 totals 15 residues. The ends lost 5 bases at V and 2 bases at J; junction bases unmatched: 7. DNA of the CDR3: TGTGCCAGCAGCCCACAGACTAGCTCCACAGATACGCAGTATTTT. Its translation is CASSPQTSSTDTQYF.

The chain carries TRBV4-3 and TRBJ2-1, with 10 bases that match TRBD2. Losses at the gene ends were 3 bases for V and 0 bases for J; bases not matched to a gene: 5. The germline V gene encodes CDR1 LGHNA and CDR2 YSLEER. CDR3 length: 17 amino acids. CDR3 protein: CASSHGLADLSYNEQFF. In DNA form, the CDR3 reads TGCGCCAGCAGCCATGGACTAGCGGACCTCTCCTACAATGAGCAGTTCTTC.

The DNA of the CDR3 is TGTGCCAGCAGCTTGGGTGCAGGGGCCTACTATGGCTACACCTTC. It is translated as CASSLGAGAYYGYTF. The chain carries TRBV5-8 and TRBJ1-2, with D tentatively TRBD1 (6 bases). The CDR3 extends over 15 amino acids. Germline V lookup: CDR1 SGHTS, CDR2 YDEGEE. Trimming shortened V by 0 bases and J by 3 bases, and 12 bases separated the two germline ends.

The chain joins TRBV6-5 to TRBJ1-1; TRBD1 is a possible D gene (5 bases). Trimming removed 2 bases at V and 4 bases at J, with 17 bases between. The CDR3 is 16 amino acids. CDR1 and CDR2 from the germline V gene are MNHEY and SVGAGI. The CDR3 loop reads CASSYARGEWRTEAFF. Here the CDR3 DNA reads TGTGCCAGCAGTTACGCCCGGGGCGAATGGCGCACTGAAGCTTTCTTT.

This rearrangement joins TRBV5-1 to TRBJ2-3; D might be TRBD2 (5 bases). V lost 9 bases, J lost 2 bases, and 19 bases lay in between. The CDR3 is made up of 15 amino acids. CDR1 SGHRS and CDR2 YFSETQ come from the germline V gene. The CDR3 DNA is TGCGCCACTACTCGGGGTACCCTTATCACAGATACGCAGTATTTT. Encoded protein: CATTRGTLITDTQYF. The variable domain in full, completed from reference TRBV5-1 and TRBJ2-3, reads KAGVTQTPRYLIKTRGQQVTLSCSPISGHRSVSWYQQTPGQGLQFLFEYFSETQRNKGNFPGRFSGRQFSNSRSEMNVSTLELGDSALYLCATTRGTLITDTQYFGPGTRLTVL.

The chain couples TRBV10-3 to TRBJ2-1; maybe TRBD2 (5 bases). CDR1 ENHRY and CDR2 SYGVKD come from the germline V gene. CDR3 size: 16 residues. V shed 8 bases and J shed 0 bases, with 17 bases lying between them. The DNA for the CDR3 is TGTGCCATCGGGCAGAATAGCGCGAACTCCTACAATGAGCAGTTCTTC. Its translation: CAIGQNSANSYNEQFF.

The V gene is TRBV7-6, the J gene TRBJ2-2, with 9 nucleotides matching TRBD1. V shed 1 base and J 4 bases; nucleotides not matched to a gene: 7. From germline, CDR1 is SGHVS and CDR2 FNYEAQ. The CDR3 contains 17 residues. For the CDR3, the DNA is TGTGCCAGCAGCTTAGAGTCAGGACAGGGGATCACCGGGGAGCTGTTTTTT. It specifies CASSLESGQGITGELFF.

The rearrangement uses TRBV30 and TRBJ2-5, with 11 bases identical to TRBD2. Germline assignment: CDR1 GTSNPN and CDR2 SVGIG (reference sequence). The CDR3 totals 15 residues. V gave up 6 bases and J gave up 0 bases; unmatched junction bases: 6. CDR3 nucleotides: TGTGCCTGTCATCCTAGCGGGAGGTACCAAGAGACCCAGTACTTC. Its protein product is CACHPSGRYQETQYF.

CDR3: CASSVDGGRTEAFF. CDR3 nucleotide sequence: TGTGCCAGCAGCGTAGACGGGGGGCGGACTGAAGCTTTCTTT. The chain couples TRBV9 to TRBJ1-1, with D maybe TRBD1 (6 bases). The length of the CDR3 is 14 residues. The ends were cut back, 0 bases at V and 5 bases at J, with 11 bases in the middle. CDR1 SGDLS and CDR2 YYNGEE come from the germline V gene.

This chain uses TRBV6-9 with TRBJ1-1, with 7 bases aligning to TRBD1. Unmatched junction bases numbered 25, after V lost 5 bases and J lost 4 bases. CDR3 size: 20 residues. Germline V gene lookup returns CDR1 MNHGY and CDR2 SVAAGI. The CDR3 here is CASSPYPRTGERSMRTEAFF. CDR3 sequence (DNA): TGTGCCAGCAGTCCCTACCCCCGAACAGGGGAGCGGTCCATGCGCACTGAAGCTTTCTTT.

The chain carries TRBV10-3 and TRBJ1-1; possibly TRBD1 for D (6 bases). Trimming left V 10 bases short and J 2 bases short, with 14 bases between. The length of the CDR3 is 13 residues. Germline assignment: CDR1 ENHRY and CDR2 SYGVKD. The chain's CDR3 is CATETGTNTEAFF. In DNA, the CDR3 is TGTGCCACCGAGACAGGTACCAACACTGAAGCTTTCTTT.

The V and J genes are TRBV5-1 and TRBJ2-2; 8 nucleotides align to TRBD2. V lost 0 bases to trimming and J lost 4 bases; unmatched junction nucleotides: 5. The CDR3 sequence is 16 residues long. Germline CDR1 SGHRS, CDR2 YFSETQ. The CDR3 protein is CASSLAPGRATGELFF. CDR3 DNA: TGCGCCAGCAGCTTGGCCCCCGGGAGGGCCACCGGGGAGCTGTTTTTT.

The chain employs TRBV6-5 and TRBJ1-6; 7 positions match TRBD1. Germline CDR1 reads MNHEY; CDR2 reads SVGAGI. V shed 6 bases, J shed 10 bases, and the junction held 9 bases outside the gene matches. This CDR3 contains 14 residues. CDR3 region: CASSPQGLSSPLHF. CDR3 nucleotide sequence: TGTGCCAGCAGCCCACAGGGGCTCAGCTCACCCCTCCACTTT.

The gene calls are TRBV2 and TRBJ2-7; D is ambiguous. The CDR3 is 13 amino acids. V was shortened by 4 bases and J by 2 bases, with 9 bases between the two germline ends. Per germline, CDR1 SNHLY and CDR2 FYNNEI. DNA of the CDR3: TGTGCCAGCAGTGGGATGATGGCCTACGAGCAGTACTTC. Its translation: CASSGMMAYEQYF. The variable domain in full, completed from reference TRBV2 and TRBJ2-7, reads EPEVTQTPSHQVTQMGQEVILRCVPISNHLYFYWYRQILGQKVEFLVSFYNNEISEKSEIFDDQFSVERPDGSNFTLKIRSTKLEDSAMYFCASSGMMAYEQYFGPGTRLTVT.

CDR3 DNA: TGTGCCAGCAGCTTAGGGGACAGTCCGGGCTATGAGCAGTTCTTC. Protein sequence: CASSLGDSPGYEQFF. The V call is TRBV7-9, the J call TRBJ2-1, with 7 bases matching TRBD1. CDR1 is SEHNR and CDR2 is FQNEAQ in the germline V gene (reference sequence). This CDR3 region has 15 residues. Unmatched junction bases numbered 8, after V lost 1 base and J lost 8 bases.

DNA for the CDR3: TGTGCCAGCCACGGGGCCCTAGCGGGAGTCTCCTACGAGCAGTACTTC. This encodes CASHGALAGVSYEQYF. V and J are TRBV5-8 and TRBJ2-7; 10 nucleotides line up with TRBD2. The CDR3 loop spans 16 amino acids. Unmatched junction bases numbered 10, after V lost 7 bases and J lost 0 bases. Germline loops: CDR1 SGHTS, CDR2 YDEGEE.

The CDR3 here is CASSEQGQSYEQYF. The CDR3 DNA is TGTGCCAGCAGTGAACAGGGACAGTCCTACGAGCAGTACTTC. V is TRBV6-1 and J is TRBJ2-7, with 7 bases aligning to TRBD1. Germline V gives CDR1 MNHNS, CDR2 SASEGT. CDR3 length: 14 amino acids. Trimming at V came to 2 bases and at J to 1 base, leaving 2 bases not matched to a gene.

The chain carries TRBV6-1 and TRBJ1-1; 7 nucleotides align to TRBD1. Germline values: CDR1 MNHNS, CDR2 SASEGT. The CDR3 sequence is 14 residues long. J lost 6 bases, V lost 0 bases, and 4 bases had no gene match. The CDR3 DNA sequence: TGTGCCAGCAGTGAAGCAAGACAGGGCGCTGAAGCTTTCTTT. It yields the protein CASSEARQGAEAFF.

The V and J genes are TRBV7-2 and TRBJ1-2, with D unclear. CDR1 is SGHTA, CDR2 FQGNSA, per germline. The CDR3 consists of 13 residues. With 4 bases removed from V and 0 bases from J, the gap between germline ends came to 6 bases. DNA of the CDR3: TGTGCCAGCAGCTCACAAACTAACTATGGCTACACCTTC. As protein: CASSSQTNYGYTF.